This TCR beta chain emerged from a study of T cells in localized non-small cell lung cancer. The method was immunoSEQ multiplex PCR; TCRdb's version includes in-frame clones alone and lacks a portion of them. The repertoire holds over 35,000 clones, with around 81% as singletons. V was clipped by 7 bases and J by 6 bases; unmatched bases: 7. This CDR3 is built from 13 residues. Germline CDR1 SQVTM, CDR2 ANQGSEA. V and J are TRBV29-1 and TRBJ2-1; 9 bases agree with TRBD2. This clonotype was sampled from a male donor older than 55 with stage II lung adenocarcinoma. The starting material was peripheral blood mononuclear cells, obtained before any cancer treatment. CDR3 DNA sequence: TGCAGCGGCACGGGACTAGCTGGCAATGAGCAGTTCTTC. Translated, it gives CSGTGLAGNEQFF.